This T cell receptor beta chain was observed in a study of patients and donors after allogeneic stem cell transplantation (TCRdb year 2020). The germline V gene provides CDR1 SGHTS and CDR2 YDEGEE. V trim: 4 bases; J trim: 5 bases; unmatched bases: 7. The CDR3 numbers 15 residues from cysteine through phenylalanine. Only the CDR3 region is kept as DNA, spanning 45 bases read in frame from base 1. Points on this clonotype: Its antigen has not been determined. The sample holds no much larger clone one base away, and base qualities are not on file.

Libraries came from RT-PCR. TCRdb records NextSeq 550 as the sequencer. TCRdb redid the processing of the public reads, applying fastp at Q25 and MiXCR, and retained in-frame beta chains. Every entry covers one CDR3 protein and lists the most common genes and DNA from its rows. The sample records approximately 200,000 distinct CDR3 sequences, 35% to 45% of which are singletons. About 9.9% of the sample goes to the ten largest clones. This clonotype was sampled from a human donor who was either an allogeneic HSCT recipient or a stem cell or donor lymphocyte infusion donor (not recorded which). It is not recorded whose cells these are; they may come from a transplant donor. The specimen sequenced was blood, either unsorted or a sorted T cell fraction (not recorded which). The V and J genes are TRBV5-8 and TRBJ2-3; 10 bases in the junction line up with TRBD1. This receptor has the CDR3 CASSHPGTGEDTQYF. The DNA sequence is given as TGTGCCAGCAGCCACCCCGGGACAGGGGAAGATACGCAGTATTTT.